Listed below are T cell receptor beta chains from one sample, sequenced in a study of blood T cell repertoires in COVID-19. Using immunoSEQ multiplex PCR, the repertoire was profiled, and TCRdb retains in-frame clones only, with some absent. The sample records about 210,000 clones, 80% to 90% being singletons. The sequenced sample consisted of peripheral blood. The origin of the receptors is a man between 35 and 55 years old who had recovered from COVID-19. CDR3s include the opening cysteine and the closing phenylalanine or tryptophan. D genes are given only for firm matches. Size is stated for part of the rows, as once, few or many counts, or as a class when the clone is expanded.

j_gene,abundance,v_gene,d_gene,CDR3aa,CDR3nt
TRBJ2-3,NA,TRBV29-1,TRBD1,CSAGDSPSTDTQYF,TGCAGCGCAGGGGACAGTCCTAGCACAGATACGCAGTATTTT
TRBJ1-2,NA,TRBV19,NA,CASSFGGADGYTF,TGTGCCAGTAGTTTCGGGGGGGCGGATGGCTACACCTTC
TRBJ2-7,NA,TRBV11-2,NA,CASSLGVRRREQYF,TGTGCCAGCAGCTTAGGAGTAAGGCGGCGCGAGCAGTACTTC
TRBJ2-2,NA,TRBV10-3,NA,CAISPGQHTGELFF,TGTGCCATCAGCCCGGGACAACACACCGGGGAGCTGTTTTTT
TRBJ2-1,NA,TRBV19,TRBD2,CASSVTGTSGYYEQFF,TGTGCCAGTAGTGTCACCGGGACTAGCGGCTACTATGAGCAGTTCTTC
TRBJ2-7,NA,TRBV20-1,TRBD2,CSANDGGREREQYF,TGCAGTGCTAATGATGGGGGGAGGGAGCGGGAGCAGTACTTC
TRBJ1-2,NA,TRBV7-2,NA,CASSPGGYGYTF,TGTGCCAGCAGCCCTGGAGGGTATGGCTACACCTTC
TRBJ1-1,NA,TRBV7-2,TRBD1,CASSAQGAVEAFF,TGTGCCAGCAGTGCACAGGGGGCCGTTGAAGCTTTCTTT
TRBJ2-1,NA,TRBV4-3,NA,CASSQDGYNEQFF,TGCGCCAGCAGCCAAGACGGCTACAATGAGCAGTTCTTC
TRBJ1-2,NA,TRBV25-1,NA,CASSPALEYVGYTF,TGTGCCAGCAGTCCCGCACTGGAGTACGTCGGCTACACCTTC
TRBJ2-3,once,TRBV27,NA,CASRTSTDTQYF,TGTGCCAGCCGGACTAGCACAGATACGCAGTATTTT
TRBJ2-5,NA,TRBV11-3,NA,CASSLMTEETQYF,TGTGCCAGCAGCTTAATGACAGAAGAGACCCAGTACTTC
TRBJ1-4,NA,TRBV18,NA,CASSKTGRREKLFF,TGTGCCAGCTCAAAAACAGGACGACGGGAAAAACTGTTTTTT
TRBJ1-1,NA,TRBV6-2/TRBV6-3,NA,CASSPELPGNTEAFF,TGTGCCAGCAGTCCGGAACTACCCGGGAACACTGAAGCTTTCTTT
TRBJ2-7,NA,TRBV4-3,TRBD2,CASSQTSAGYEQYF,TGCGCCAGCAGCCAGACTAGCGCGGGCTACGAGCAGTACTTC
TRBJ1-1,NA,TRBV7-9,NA,CASSSQDSTEAFF,TGTGCCAGCAGCTCTCAGGACAGCACTGAAGCTTTCTTT
TRBJ2-1,NA,TRBV4-1,NA,CASSQDRGENEQFF,TGCGCCAGCAGCCAAGATAGAGGCGAGAATGAGCAGTTCTTC
TRBJ2-2,NA,TRBV5-4,NA,CASSLGVTGNTGELFF,TGTGCCAGCAGCTTGGGAGTGACAGGGAACACCGGGGAGCTGTTTTTT
TRBJ2-7,NA,TRBV7-2,NA,CASSRDNSRSYEQYF,TGTGCCAGCAGCCGGGATAATAGCAGGTCCTACGAGCAGTACTTC
TRBJ2-3,NA,TRBV6-5,NA,CASRTGIPTDTQYF,TGTGCCAGCAGGACGGGGATACCCACAGATACGCAGTATTTT
TRBJ1-1,NA,TRBV7-8,NA,CASTRNIGPEAFF,TGTGCCAGCACCCGGAACATTGGCCCTGAAGCTTTCTTT
TRBJ1-5,NA,TRBV5-6,TRBD1,CASSSGQGVGPQHF,TGTGCCAGCAGCTCAGGACAGGGGGTTGGGCCCCAGCATTTT
TRBJ1-1,NA,TRBV5-1,TRBD1,CASSWGGAGGTEAFF,TGCGCCAGCAGCTGGGGTGGGGCAGGGGGCACTGAAGCTTTCTTT
TRBJ2-7,NA,TRBV7-9,NA,CASSSRTNNYEQYF,TGTGCCAGCAGCTCCAGGACAAACAATTACGAGCAGTACTTC
TRBJ1-2,NA,TRBV18,NA,CASSPPSVAAHYGYTF,TGTGCCAGCTCACCACCATCCGTCGCGGCGCACTATGGCTACACCTTC
TRBJ2-4,many,TRBV5-6,NA,CASTSRGQDKNIQYF,TGTGCCAGCACCTCTCGGGGTCAGGACAAAAACATTCAGTACTTC
TRBJ2-7,NA,TRBV10-3,NA,CAISETGAGGYEQYF,TGTGCCATCAGTGAAACAGGGGCGGGGGGCTACGAGCAGTACTTC
TRBJ1-1,once,TRBV10-3,NA,CAIRATASTEAFF,TGTGCCATCAGAGCGACTGCCTCGACTGAAGCTTTCTTT
TRBJ1-1,NA,TRBV6-6,TRBD1,CASRPRGQGDTEAFF,TGTGCCAGCAGGCCGCGTGGACAGGGGGACACTGAAGCTTTCTTT
TRBJ2-4,few,TRBV11-2,NA,CASSLVSGLDIQYF,TGTGCCAGCAGCTTAGTTTCGGGTTTGGACATTCAGTACTTC
TRBJ2-5,NA,TRBV30,NA,CAWSVLRLGGVYF,TGTGCCTGGAGTGTACTCCGGCTAGGGGGAGTTTACTTC
TRBJ1-6,NA,TRBV7-2,TRBD1,CASSQTGLNSPLHF,TGTGCCAGCAGCCAGACAGGGCTTAATTCACCCCTCCACTTT
TRBJ2-7,NA,TRBV13,TRBD2,CASSQTRRESSYEQYF,TGTGCCAGCAGCCAAACTCGGCGGGAGAGCTCCTACGAGCAGTACTTC
TRBJ2-3,NA,TRBV6-2/TRBV6-3,TRBD2,CASSTPRGRFSGTDTQYF,TGTGCCAGCAGCACGCCACGCGGGAGGTTTTCTGGCACAGATACGCAGTATTTT
TRBJ2-7,NA,TRBV19,NA,CASSIQAGKYEQYF,TGTGCCAGTAGTATACAGGCGGGTAAATACGAGCAGTACTTC
TRBJ2-7,NA,TRBV7-9,NA,CASSLSRQAYEQYF,TGTGCCAGCAGCTTATCGAGACAGGCCTACGAGCAGTACTTC
TRBJ2-7,once,TRBV30,TRBD1,CAWSYTTGTEQYF,TGTGCCTGGAGTTATACGACAGGGACCGAGCAGTACTTC
TRBJ2-1,NA,TRBV7-2,TRBD1,CASSTRPGQGYNEQFF,TGTGCCAGCAGCACTCGACCGGGACAGGGATACAATGAGCAGTTCTTC
TRBJ2-3,NA,TRBV4-2,TRBD2,CASSPTSGGTDTQYF,TGTGCCAGCAGCCCGACTAGCGGGGGGACAGATACGCAGTATTTT
TRBJ2-7,once,TRBV5-4,NA,CASSLGGVGHYEQYF,TGTGCCAGCAGCTTGGGGGGGGTAGGCCACTACGAGCAGTACTTC
TRBJ1-1,NA,TRBV5-1,NA,CASSSGQPNTEAFF,TGCGCCAGCAGTTCCGGACAGCCGAACACTGAAGCTTTCTTT
TRBJ1-2,once,TRBV27,TRBD1,CASSSLDRESYGYTF,TGTGCCAGCAGTTCCCTGGACAGGGAGAGCTATGGCTACACCTTC